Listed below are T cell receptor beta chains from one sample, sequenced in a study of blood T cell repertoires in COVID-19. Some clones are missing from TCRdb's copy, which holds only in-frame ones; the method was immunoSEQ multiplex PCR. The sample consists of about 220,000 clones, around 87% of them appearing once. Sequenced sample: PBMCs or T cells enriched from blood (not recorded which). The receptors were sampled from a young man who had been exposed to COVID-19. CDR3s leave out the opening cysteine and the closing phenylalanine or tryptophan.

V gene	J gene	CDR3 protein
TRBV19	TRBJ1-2	ASSIGRGQGSGYT
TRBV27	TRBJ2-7	ASSPQGFSGNEQY
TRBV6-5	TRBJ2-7	ASRFGQGAYEQY
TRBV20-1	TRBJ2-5	SAPDQETQY
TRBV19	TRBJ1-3	ASRDSVTGNTIY
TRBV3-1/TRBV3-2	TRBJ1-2	ASSPPETGNYGYT
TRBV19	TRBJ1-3	ASSSAGNTIY
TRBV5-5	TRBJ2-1	ASSLVRDGGYNEQF
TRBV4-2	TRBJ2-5	ASSPTSGGTGGTQY
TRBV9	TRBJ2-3	ASSVLAGAADTQY
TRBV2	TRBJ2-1	ASTGFPNEANEQF
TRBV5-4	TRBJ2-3	ASSFPGADTQY
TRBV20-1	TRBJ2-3	SASRGSPDTQY